A single sample gave rise to the 30 T cell receptor beta chains below, sequenced in a study of beta chain features in type 1 diabetes. The whole isolated RNA underwent reverse transcription, so sequencing captured expressed TCRB transcripts. Repertoires were generated with immunoSEQ multiplex PCR, while TCRdb's copy carries only in-frame clones and drops some. The data contain about 900,000 clones, 15% to 20% of them singletons. The sequenced sample was naive CD4+ T cells from blood. The source is a young woman in good health.

The J gene is TRBJ2-3, the V gene TRBV4-1; a possible D gene is TRBD1 (6 bases). Trimming removed 4 bases from V and 3 bases from J, with 14 bases in between. The CDR3 loop spans 15 amino acids. Germline loops: CDR1 MGHRA, CDR2 YSYEKL. The chain's CDR3 is CASSPFSQGTDTQYF. The CDR3 DNA reads TGCGCCAGCAGCCCCTTTTCCCAGGGGACAGATACGCAGTATTTT.

This clone was seen more than once but under ten times. The rearrangement joins TRBV10-3 to TRBJ2-5, with D perhaps matching TRBD1 or TRBD2 (5 bases each). V lost 5 bases to trimming and J lost 1 base, with 14 bases between them. Germline V gene sequence: CDR1 ENHRY, CDR2 SYGVKD. The CDR3 covers 15 residues. The CDR3 region is CAISSSRGFQETQYF. The DNA for the CDR3 is TGTGCCATCAGTTCAAGCCGGGGCTTCCAAGAGACCCAGTACTTC.

This clone was recorded a few times. This chain connects TRBV5-1 to TRBJ2-7; tentative D call: TRBD2 (5 bases). Trimming removed 3 bases at V and 3 bases at J, with 10 bases between. Germline lookup yields CDR1 SGHRS and CDR2 YFSETQ. The CDR3 sequence is 13 residues long. Here the CDR3 DNA reads TGCGCCAGCAGCTCCCTACGGGGCTACGAGCAGTACTTC. Translation: CASSSLRGYEQYF.

The gene calls are TRBV29-1 and TRBJ1-1, with 7 bases that match TRBD1. This CDR3 is 15 amino acids long. Trimming removed 7 bases from V and 1 base from J; junction bases left unmatched: 12. Germline V gives CDR1 SQVTM, CDR2 ANQGSEA. CDR3 coding DNA: TGCAGCGCCCGACAGGGTCCCTTGGCGAACACTGAAGCTTTCTTT. It codes for CSARQGPLANTEAFF.

A remark on this clone: At one of its ends the junction is not consistent with the germline gene, which may arise from a read error. Written as DNA, the CDR3 is TGTGCCAGCCGCTTCACACTGAGGAGCGGGAATGACGAGCAGTACTTC. Its translation is CASRFTLRSGNDEQYF. The rearrangement joins TRBV7-9 to TRBJ2-7; 7 nucleotides line up with TRBD2. CDR3 length: 16 amino acids. Germline CDR1 reads SEHNR; CDR2 reads FQNEAQ (reference sequence).

This clone has only a few counts. This sample includes further DNA sequences coding for the same CDR3. The rearrangement joins TRBV10-3 to TRBJ1-2; TRBD1 matches at 7 bases. CDR3 size: 14 residues. Germline CDR1 ENHRY, CDR2 SYGVKD. The V gene end was trimmed by 4 bases and the J gene end by 8 bases; junction bases not matched to a gene: 10. The CDR3 nucleotides are TGTGCCATCAGTGGGGGACAGTCCGCCGTCGGCTACACCTTC. Amino acids: CAISGGQSAVGYTF.

The rearrangement links TRBV7-6 to TRBJ2-3; D may correspond to TRBD1 or TRBD2 (5 bases each). The CDR3 length is 16 residues. From germline, CDR1 is SGHVS and CDR2 FNYEAQ. V lost 4 bases and J 2 bases, leaving 16 bases between the germline ends. CDR3 loop: CASSSPRGRYTDTQYF. In nucleotides, the CDR3 is TGTGCCAGCAGCTCTCCACGGGGCAGGTACACAGATACGCAGTATTTT.

J is TRBJ1-5 and V is TRBV18; D may be TRBD1 (6 bases). The germline V gene has CDR1 KGHSH and CDR2 LQKENI. Trimming removed 5 bases from V and 5 bases from J, with 19 bases in between. This CDR3 has 16 amino acids. The CDR3 sequence: CASSGEGVPPYQPQHF. The CDR3 DNA reads as TGTGCCAGCTCAGGGGAGGGGGTTCCTCCCTATCAGCCCCAGCATTTT.

In its sample, this clone was seen a few times. The chain has TRBV18 and TRBJ2-1; 7 bases align to TRBD2. Losses at the gene ends were 6 bases for V and 8 bases for J; bases not matched to a gene: 10. CDR1 is KGHSH and CDR2 is LQKENI in the germline V gene. The CDR3 is 14 residues long. CDR3 sequence reads: CASSLTRLADEQFF. CDR3 nucleotides: TGTGCCAGCTCGCTCACACGTCTAGCGGATGAGCAGTTCTTC.

This clone was seen a single time. The chain couples TRBV6-1 to TRBJ2-7, with D possibly matching TRBD2 (5 bases). V gave up 8 bases and J gave up 7 bases, with 18 bases separating them. Germline assignment: CDR1 MNHNS and CDR2 SASEGT. The CDR3 consists of 13 residues. The CDR3 DNA is TGTGCCAGCTGGAGGCCAGGCCCCGGGGAGCAGTACTTC. Protein: CASWRPGPGEQYF.

In its sample, this clone was seen once. The V call is TRBV6-1, the J call TRBJ1-5; D call uncertain. Germline V CDR1 and CDR2: MNHNS, SASEGT. CDR3 length equals 16 residues. Trimming pared 3 bases from V and 4 bases from J, leaving 16 bases between. CDR3 sequence reads: CASSEAKGWVNQPQHF. Here the CDR3 DNA reads TGTGCCAGCAGTGAGGCGAAGGGCTGGGTGAATCAGCCCCAGCATTTT.

V usage is TRBV6-1 and J usage is TRBJ2-7; D is possibly TRBD2 (5 bases). The CDR3 totals 13 residues. Trimming took off 8 bases at V and 2 bases at J, with 13 bases between the two ends. The germline gives CDR1 MNHNS, CDR2 SASEGT. CDR3 in DNA: TGTGCCAGCCTAGTGAGCGGAACCTACGAGCAGTACTTC. It translates to CASLVSGTYEQYF.

The sample holds a few counts of this clone. The chain has TRBV16 and TRBJ1-4; 8 bases are shared with TRBD1. Germline V gene sequence: CDR1 KGHSY, CDR2 FQNENV. The CDR3 contains 21 residues. V lost 0 bases to trimming and J lost 9 bases; unmatched junction nucleotides: 24. DNA for the CDR3: TGTGCCAGCAGCCAATCCCCCCGCTCGACAGGGGTCCACTCCCTCGTTCAAAAACTGTTTTTT. Protein sequence: CASSQSPRSTGVHSLVQKLFF.

The rearrangement joins TRBV6-6 to TRBJ2-5, with 12 bases that match TRBD2. The V segment lost 7 bases and the J segment 4 bases; nucleotides outside the gene matches: 7. CDR3 length: 15 residues. CDR1 and CDR2 (germline): MNHNY, SVGAGI (reference sequence). CDR3 DNA sequence: TGTGCCAGCAAACCGGGACTAGCGGGTACAGAGACCCAGTACTTC. Amino acid sequence: CASKPGLAGTETQYF.

The rearrangement links TRBV25-1 to TRBJ1-5, with 7 positions matching TRBD1. V lost 7 bases to trimming and J lost 4 bases; unmatched junction nucleotides: 4. The germline CDR1 and CDR2 sequences are MGHDK and SYGVNS. This CDR3 has 13 residues. This chain's CDR3 is CASTTGLNQPQHF. In nucleotides, the CDR3 is TGTGCCAGCACGACAGGGCTTAATCAGCCCCAGCATTTT.

This clone came up a few times. The chain uses TRBV6-6 and TRBJ2-1; D is ambiguous. The germline V gene encodes CDR1 MNHNY and CDR2 SVGAGI (reference sequence). The length of the CDR3 is 14 residues. V lost 6 bases to trimming and J lost 6 bases, with 15 bases between them. The CDR3 nucleotides are TGTGCCAGCAGCTCCGGAGTACTCGGCAATGAGCAGTTCTTC. This encodes CASSSGVLGNEQFF.

This rearrangement joins TRBV7-2 to TRBJ1-2, with D perhaps TRBD1 (5 bases). Germline CDR1 SGHTA, CDR2 FQGNSA. With 5 bases removed from V and 5 bases from J, the gap between germline ends came to 6 bases. CDR3 size: 11 residues. This chain's CDR3 is CASSPGYGYTF. CDR3 sequence (DNA): TGTGCCAGCAGCCCAGGGTATGGCTACACCTTC.

The chain employs TRBV6-1 and TRBJ1-1, with TRBD1 matching over 7 bases. After removal of 5 bases from V and 1 base from J, the junction contained 4 bases not matched to a gene. There are 14 residues in the CDR3. Germline V lookup: CDR1 MNHNS, CDR2 SASEGT. The DNA of the CDR3 is TGTGCCAGCAGTATGCGGACAGGGAACACTGAAGCTTTCTTT. Amino acid sequence: CASSMRTGNTEAFF.

The genes are TRBV7-9 and TRBJ2-7; the match to TRBD2 covers 13 bases. The CDR3 contains 19 residues. Trimming at V came to 1 base and at J to 3 bases, leaving 12 bases not matched to a gene. CDR1 is SEHNR, CDR2 FQNEAQ, per germline (reference sequence). The CDR3 loop reads CASSLGLPGTSGKHYEQYF. The CDR3 DNA is TGTGCCAGCAGCTTAGGTCTCCCCGGGACTAGCGGGAAACACTACGAGCAGTACTTC.

The chain couples TRBV19 to TRBJ1-2, with TRBD1 matching over 8 bases. CDR1 and CDR2 (germline): LNHDA, SQIVND (reference sequence). This CDR3 contains 14 residues. V was pared by 4 bases and J by 8 bases, with 9 bases of the junction left unmatched. The CDR3 spells CASSTGQGQGGYTF. CDR3 DNA: TGTGCCAGTAGTACTGGACAGGGCCAAGGAGGCTACACCTTC.

This clone was counted between two and nine times. The J gene is TRBJ2-7, the V gene TRBV6-5; no definite D call. Germline CDR1 is MNHEY and CDR2 is SVGAGI. V lost 0 bases and J lost 3, with 15 bases in between. The CDR3 consists of 16 residues. The DNA for the CDR3 is TGTGCCAGCAGTTACTCGAGTAGAGTCAGACTCTACGAGCAGTACTTC. It is translated as CASSYSSRVRLYEQYF.

This clone was detected a few times. The chain links TRBV2 to TRBJ2-1; no firm D call. The CDR3 contains 8 residues. Trimming pared 3 bases from V and 12 bases from J, leaving 0 bases between. Germline V gene sequence: CDR1 SNHLY, CDR2 FYNNEI. The CDR3 sequence is CASSEQFF. In nucleotides, the CDR3 is TGTGCCAGCAGTGAGCAGTTCTTC.

Of note for this clone: This likely comes from a read error, as the CDR3 has no conserved phenylalanine or tryptophan at its end. This sequence joins TRBV28 and TRBJ1-1, with D unresolved. The CDR3 contains 14 residues. The germline V gene has CDR1 MDHEN and CDR2 SYDVKM. The V gene lost 2 bases and the J gene lost 1 base, with 8 bases spanning the gap. The CDR3 loop reads CASSLGRRNTEAFL. CDR3 coding DNA: TGTGCCAGCAGTTTAGGGCGGAGGAACACTGAAGCTTTCCTT.

The gene calls are TRBV18 and TRBJ2-6; 8 bases line up with TRBD2. Germline trimming cut 5 bases from V and 1 base from J; bases unmatched to any gene: 10. The CDR3 is 18 residues long. Germline CDR1 reads KGHSH; CDR2 reads LQKENI. The CDR3 DNA reads as TGTGCCAGCTCATCCAGGACTAGCCTTGATTCTGGGGCCAACGTCCTGACTTTC. Translation: CASSSRTSLDSGANVLTF.

This clone occurred a few times. The chain uses TRBV18 and TRBJ2-6, with 9 bases identical to TRBD2. The CDR3 has 18 amino acids. Germline-derived CDR1 and CDR2 are KGHSH and LQKENI. The junction had 9 bases not matched to a gene; V was cut back by 6 bases and J by 0 bases. CDR3 DNA sequence: TGTGCCAGCTCCGGGTCTAGCGGGACCAACTCTGGGGCCAACGTCCTGACTTTC. Residues: CASSGSSGTNSGANVLTF.

The chain recombines TRBV28 with TRBJ2-3; possibly TRBD1 for D (5 bases). V lost 5 bases and J lost 1, with 13 bases in between. This CDR3 region has 15 residues. CDR1 and CDR2 from the germline V gene are MDHEN and SYDVKM. This CDR3 is CASSRTLGRTDTQYF. The CDR3 region has the DNA TGTGCCAGCAGTAGAACCTTGGGGCGCACAGATACGCAGTATTTT.

To note about this clone: In the same sample, other DNA sequences code for this CDR3. The rearrangement joins TRBV9 to TRBJ2-3, with D unclear. The length of the CDR3 is 12 residues. The V gene lost 0 bases and the J gene lost 3 bases, with 2 bases spanning the gap. Germline-derived CDR1 and CDR2 are SGDLS and YYNGEE. CDR3 DNA: TGTGCCAGCAGCGTAGCGACAGATACGCAGTATTTT. Translation gives CASSVATDTQYF.

This clone appeared a few times. The genes are TRBV13 and TRBJ1-1, with TRBD1 matching 7 bases. In germline, CDR1 is PRHDT, CDR2 FYEKMQ (reference sequence). The trim removed 2 bases at V and 1 base at J, leaving 31 bases unmatched. The CDR3 is made up of 24 amino acids. CDR3 sequence reads: CASSLIGWIAGQGGVSMGNTEAFF. The CDR3 DNA reads as TGTGCCAGCAGCTTAATCGGGTGGATCGCTGGCCAAGGGGGCGTTAGTATGGGGAACACTGAAGCTTTCTTT.

Regarding this clone: This sequence may be a read error, since a much larger clone differs from it by one base. The same CDR3 is also encoded by other DNA sequences in this sample. V is TRBV7-9 and J is TRBJ2-1; D remains ambiguous. The CDR3 is 11 amino acids. The V gene's germline CDR1 is SEHNR and CDR2 FQNEAQ (reference sequence). The ends were cut back, 1 base at V and 7 bases at J, with 2 bases in the middle. The CDR3 nucleotides are TGTGCCAGCAGCTTAGTGAATGAGCAGTTCTTC. As protein: CASSLVNEQFF.

Only a few counts were recorded for this clone. This chain joins TRBV7-8 and TRBJ2-3, with unresolved D. Trimming shortened V by 4 bases and J by 4 bases, and 12 bases separated the two germline ends. This CDR3 has 14 amino acids. Germline V gene data show CDR1 as SGHVS and CDR2 as FQNEAQ. The CDR3, as DNA: TGTGCCAGCAGCTCAGACCCCGGACCAGATACGCAGTATTTT. This translates into CASSSDPGPDTQYF.